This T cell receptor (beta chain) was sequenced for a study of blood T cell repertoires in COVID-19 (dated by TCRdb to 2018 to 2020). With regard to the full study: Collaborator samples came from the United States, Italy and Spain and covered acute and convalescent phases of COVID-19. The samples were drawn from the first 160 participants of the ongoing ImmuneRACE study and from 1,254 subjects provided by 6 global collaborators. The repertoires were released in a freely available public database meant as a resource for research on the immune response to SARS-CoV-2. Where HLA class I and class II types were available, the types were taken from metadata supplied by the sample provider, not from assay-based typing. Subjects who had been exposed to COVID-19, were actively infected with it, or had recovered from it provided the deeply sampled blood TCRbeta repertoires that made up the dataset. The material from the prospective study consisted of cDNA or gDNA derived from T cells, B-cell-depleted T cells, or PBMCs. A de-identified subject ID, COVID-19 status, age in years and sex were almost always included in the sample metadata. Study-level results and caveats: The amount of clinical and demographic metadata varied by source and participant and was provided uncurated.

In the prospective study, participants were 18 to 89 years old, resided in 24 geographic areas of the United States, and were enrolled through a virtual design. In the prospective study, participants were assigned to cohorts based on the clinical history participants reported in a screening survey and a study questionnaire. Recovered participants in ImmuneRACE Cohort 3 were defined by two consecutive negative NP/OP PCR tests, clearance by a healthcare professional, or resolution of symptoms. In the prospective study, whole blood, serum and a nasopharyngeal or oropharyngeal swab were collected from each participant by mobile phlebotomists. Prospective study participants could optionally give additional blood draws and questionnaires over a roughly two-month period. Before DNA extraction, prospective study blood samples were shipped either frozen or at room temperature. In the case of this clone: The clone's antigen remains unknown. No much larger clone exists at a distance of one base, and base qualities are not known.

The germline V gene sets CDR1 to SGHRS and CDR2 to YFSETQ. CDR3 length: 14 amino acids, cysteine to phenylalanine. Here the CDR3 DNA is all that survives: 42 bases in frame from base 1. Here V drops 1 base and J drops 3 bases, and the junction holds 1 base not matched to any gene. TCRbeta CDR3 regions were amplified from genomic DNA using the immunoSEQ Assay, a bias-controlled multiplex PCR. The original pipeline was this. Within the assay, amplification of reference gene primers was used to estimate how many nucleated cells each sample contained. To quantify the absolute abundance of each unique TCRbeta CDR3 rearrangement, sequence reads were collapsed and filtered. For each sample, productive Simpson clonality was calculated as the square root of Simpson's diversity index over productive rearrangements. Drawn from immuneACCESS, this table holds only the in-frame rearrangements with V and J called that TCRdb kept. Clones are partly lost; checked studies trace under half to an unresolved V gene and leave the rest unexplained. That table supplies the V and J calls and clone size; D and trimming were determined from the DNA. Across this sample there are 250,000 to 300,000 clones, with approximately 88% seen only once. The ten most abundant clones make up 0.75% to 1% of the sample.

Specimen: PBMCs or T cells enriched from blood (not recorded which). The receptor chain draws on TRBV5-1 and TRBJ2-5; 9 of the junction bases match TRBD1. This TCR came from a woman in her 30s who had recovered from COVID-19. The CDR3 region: CASSLTGGEETQYF. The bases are TGCGCCAGCAGCTTGACAGGGGGCGAAGAGACCCAGTACTTC. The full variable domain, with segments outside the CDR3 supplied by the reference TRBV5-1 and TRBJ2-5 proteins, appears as KAGVTQTPRYLIKTRGQQVTLSCSPISGHRSVSWYQQTPGQGLQFLFEYFSETQRNKGNFPGRFSGRQFSNSRSEMNVSTLELGDSALYLCASSLTGGEETQYFGPGTRLLVL.